The 14 T cell receptor beta chains in this list originate from one sample, sequenced in a study of shared clonotypes between healthy human individuals. Clones were sequenced by immunoSEQ multiplex PCR, and TCRdb holds only the in-frame ones, with some missing. This sample has around 430,000 clones, with roughly 77% found just once. Sequencing was done on a sample of PBMCs. The receptors stem from a woman aged 40 to 50 in good health. Some clones in this sample may be carry-over from other donors' samples.

This clone was seen only once. The J gene is TRBJ2-7, the V gene TRBV7-6, with D hard to call. This CDR3 spans 13 amino acids. Germline V gene data show CDR1 as SGHVS and CDR2 as FNYEAQ. The V end was cut by 1 base, the J end by 3 bases, with 7 bases between. CDR3 amino acids: CASSLGPNYEQYF. For the CDR3, the DNA is TGTGCCAGCAGCTTAGGGCCGAACTACGAGCAGTACTTC.

This clone was recorded once. The gene calls are TRBV28 and TRBJ2-7; D gene uncertain. The CDR3 sequence is 14 residues long. V dropped 2 bases and J dropped 4 bases, with 12 bases sitting between them. Germline CDR1 reads MDHEN; CDR2 reads SYDVKM. The DNA of the CDR3 is TGTGCCAGCAGTTTAGCCCCCGAGACATACGAGCAGTACTTC. Protein product: CASSLAPETYEQYF.

The V gene is TRBV29-1, the J gene TRBJ2-1; 14 bases map to TRBD2. Germline assignment: CDR1 SQVTM and CDR2 ANQGSEA. V lost 4 bases, J lost 5 bases, and 13 bases stayed unmatched. The CDR3 has 18 residues. The CDR3 sequence is CSVVGTSGRSWEHNEQFF. The CDR3 region has the DNA TGCAGCGTTGTGGGGACTAGCGGGAGATCGTGGGAGCACAATGAGCAGTTCTTC.

CDR3 residues: CASSPQWDVTGSYEQYF. The DNA of the CDR3 is TGTGCCAGCAGCCCACAGTGGGACGTAACGGGGTCCTACGAGCAGTACTTC. The chain couples TRBV7-9 to TRBJ2-7; D might be TRBD1 or TRBD2, each matching 5 bases. The CDR3 length is 17 residues. Germline lookup yields CDR1 SEHNR and CDR2 FQNEAQ (reference sequence). V lost 5 bases to trimming and J lost 1 base, with 21 bases between them.

This clone was counted only a few times. The chain combines TRBV25-1 with TRBJ2-5; no definite D call. This CDR3 has 13 amino acids. Trimming removed 2 bases from V and 5 bases from J, with 9 bases in between. CDR1 is MGHDK and CDR2 is SYGVNS in the germline V gene. CDR3 residues: CASSEDLRETQYF. CDR3 DNA sequence: TGTGCCAGCAGTGAAGACCTGCGGGAGACCCAGTACTTC.

This clone was seen only a few times. The CDR3 coding sequence is TGCGCCAGCAGCTTGGACAGGGGGCAGGTGGACGAGCAGTACTTC. Translating it yields CASSLDRGQVDEQYF. This chain links TRBV5-1 with TRBJ2-7; 9 bases match TRBD1. Trimming at V came to 0 bases and at J to 5 bases, leaving 6 bases not matched to a gene. CDR1 is SGHRS and CDR2 is YFSETQ in the germline V gene. The CDR3 length is 15 residues.

The table lists this clone with a few counts. At the DNA level, this CDR3 is encoded by other sequences in the same sample as well. The chain links TRBV4-3 to TRBJ1-3, with D unresolved. CDR3 length: 13 amino acids. The V end lost 3 bases, the J end lost 3 bases, and 6 bases lay between the germline ends. In germline, CDR1 is LGHNA, CDR2 YSLEER. CDR3 sequence reads: CASSHIDGNTIYF. The CDR3 coding sequence is TGCGCCAGCAGCCACATTGATGGAAACACCATATATTTT.

V usage is TRBV6-1 and J usage is TRBJ1-4; tentative D call: TRBD1 (6 bases). Trimming took 4 bases from V and 10 from J, leaving 13 bases between them. There are 13 residues in the CDR3. The germline gives CDR1 MNHNS, CDR2 SASEGT. This chain's CDR3 is CASSGGGGGKLFF. The CDR3 nucleotides are TGTGCCAGCAGTGGAGGAGGGGGTGGAAAACTGTTTTTT.

This chain links TRBV19 with TRBJ1-5; weak D call: TRBD1 (5 bases). CDR3 length: 13 residues. Germline assignment: CDR1 LNHDA and CDR2 SQIVND (reference sequence). Trimming shortened V by 6 bases and J by 6 bases, and 12 bases separated the two germline ends. As DNA, the CDR3 is TGTGCCAGTAGCCACGTAGGGGTTCAGCCCCAGCATTTT. Protein product: CASSHVGVQPQHF.

Notes on this clone: The sample carries other DNA sequences with the same CDR3. CDR3: CASSVEGTGSYEQYF. In DNA, the CDR3 is TGTGCCAGCAGCGTGGAGGGGACAGGCTCCTACGAGCAGTACTTC. The rearrangement joins TRBV9 to TRBJ2-7, with 8 bases fitting TRBD1. Germline assignment: CDR1 SGDLS and CDR2 YYNGEE. This CDR3 is built from 15 residues. V trimming: 2 bases; J trimming: 0 bases; junction bases outside the gene matches: 4.

The chain uses TRBV6-6 and TRBJ1-1; D remains ambiguous. The CDR3 is 15 amino acids. Trimming removed 0 bases at V and 0 bases at J, with 8 bases between. The germline V gene has CDR1 MNHNY and CDR2 SVGAGI (reference sequence). The CDR3 nucleotides are TGTGCCAGCAGTTACTCAGGGATATTGAACACTGAAGCTTTCTTT. Amino acids: CASSYSGILNTEAFF.

This chain's CDR3 is CASSTTRGEKLFF. In nucleotides, the CDR3 is TGTGCCAGCAGTACAACGAGGGGTGAAAAACTGTTTTTT. This chain links TRBV6-6 with TRBJ1-4, with D possibly TRBD1 on 5 matching bases. The V end was cut by 5 bases, the J end by 7 bases, with 11 bases between. Per germline, CDR1 MNHNY and CDR2 SVGAGI (reference sequence). This CDR3 spans 13 amino acids.

This clone was detected a few times. The J gene is TRBJ1-2, the V gene TRBV19; D gene uncertain. The CDR3 is 11 residues long. Germline CDR1 LNHDA, CDR2 SQIVND (reference sequence). The V end lost 3 bases, the J end lost 5 bases, and 4 bases lay between the germline ends. The CDR3 reads CASSIAYGYTF. The CDR3 DNA follows: TGTGCCAGTAGTATCGCATATGGCTACACCTTC.

The chain has TRBV13 and TRBJ2-7; maybe TRBD2 (6 bases). This CDR3 spans 12 amino acids. CDR1 and CDR2 (germline): PRHDT, FYEKMQ (reference sequence). The germline V and J ends were trimmed by 10 bases and 7 bases, with 17 bases remaining between them. This CDR3 reads CATGGGVGEQYF. The CDR3 DNA follows: TGTGCCACCGGCGGCGGGGTGGGGGAGCAGTACTTC.